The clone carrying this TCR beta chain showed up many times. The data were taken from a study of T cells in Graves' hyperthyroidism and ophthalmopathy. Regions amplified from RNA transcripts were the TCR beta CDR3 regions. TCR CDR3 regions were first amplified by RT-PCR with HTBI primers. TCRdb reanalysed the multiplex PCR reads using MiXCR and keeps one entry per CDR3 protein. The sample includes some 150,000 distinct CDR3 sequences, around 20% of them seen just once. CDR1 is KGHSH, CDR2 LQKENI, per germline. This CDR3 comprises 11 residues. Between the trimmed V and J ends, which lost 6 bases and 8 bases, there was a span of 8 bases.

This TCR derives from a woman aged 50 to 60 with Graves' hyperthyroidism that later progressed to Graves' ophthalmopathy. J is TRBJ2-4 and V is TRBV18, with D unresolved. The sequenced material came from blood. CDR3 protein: CASSTLDIQYF. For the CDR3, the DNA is TGTGCCAGCTCCACACTTGACATTCAGTACTTC.